These 31 T cell receptor beta chains share one sample of origin, sequenced in a study of cytomegalovirus exposure and HLA in healthy donors. The PCR had 60 Vbeta and 13 Jbeta primers. Assay: immunoSEQ multiplex PCR; the TCRdb copy retains only in-frame clones and omits some. The sample yields about 160,000 clones, roughly 80% seen once. The material sequenced was PBMCs. Receptor source: a male donor in good health and CMV-seropositive.

The DNA for the CDR3 is TGTGCCAGCAGTTCGACTGTTGAGAGCACAGATACGCAGTATTTT. Its protein product is CASSSTVESTDTQYF. This chain uses TRBV6-5 with TRBJ2-3; D call uncertain. Per the germline V gene, CDR1 is MNHEY and CDR2 is SVGAGI. CDR3 size: 15 residues. V was pared by 4 bases and J by 0 bases, with 11 bases between.

The rearrangement uses TRBV7-2 and TRBJ2-2; a possible D gene is TRBD2 (5 bases). The CDR3 length is 15 residues. Germline V gene data show CDR1 as SGHTA and CDR2 as FQGNSA. V was clipped by 0 bases and J by 1 base, with 6 bases between them. The DNA for the CDR3 is TGTGCCAGCAGCTTAGCAGGGAGGAACACCGGGGAGCTGTTTTTT. This gives the protein CASSLAGRNTGELFF.

The chain is built from TRBV27 and TRBJ2-3, with D unclear. There are 16 residues in the CDR3. V was shortened by 6 bases and J by 1 base, with 17 bases between the two germline ends. Germline-derived CDR1 and CDR2 are MNHEY and SMNVEV (reference sequence). The CDR3 DNA sequence: TGTGCCAGCAGATACTCAAGCTCTCCCGGCACAGATACGCAGTATTTT. It specifies CASRYSSSPGTDTQYF.

The rearrangement joins TRBV13 to TRBJ2-5; possible D gene TRBD2, 6 bases. The CDR3 has 12 amino acids. Per germline, CDR1 PRHDT and CDR2 FYEKMQ (reference sequence). The germline V and J ends were trimmed by 3 bases and 13 bases, with 15 bases remaining between them. CDR3 sequence reads: CASSFLRDSWYF. Written as DNA, the CDR3 is TGTGCCAGCAGCTTTCTGCGGGACTCCTGGTACTTC.

The J gene is TRBJ2-5, the V gene TRBV10-2; 11 nucleotides agree with TRBD1. The DNA end lines up better with TRBJ2-7; the J call may be wrong. CDR3 length: 15 residues. Germline V lookup: CDR1 WSHSY, CDR2 SAAADI. This CDR3 is CASSESDRGRYEQYF. CDR3 nucleotide sequence: TGCGCCAGCAGTGAATCGGACAGGGGGCGTTACGAGCAGTACTTC.

The CDR3 region is CAWSVGQRAVNNEQFF. DNA for the CDR3: TGTGCCTGGAGTGTCGGCCAGCGGGCGGTTAACAATGAGCAGTTCTTC. The chain joins TRBV30 to TRBJ2-1, with D perhaps TRBD2 (6 bases). The CDR3 is made up of 16 amino acids. Germline V CDR1 and CDR2: GTSNPN, SVGIG (reference sequence). The V and J ends lost 0 bases and 5 bases respectively, with 17 bases between them.

This chain uses TRBV6-1 with TRBJ2-7; 7 bases are a match to TRBD1. V shed 8 bases and J 6 bases; nucleotides not matched to a gene: 10. In germline, CDR1 is MNHNS, CDR2 SASEGT. CDR3 length: 13 residues. CDR3 loop: CASSTTGAREQYF. The CDR3 DNA reads TGTGCCAGCTCGACTACAGGGGCTCGCGAGCAGTACTTC.

This sequence joins TRBV5-4 and TRBJ2-7; D is unresolved. Germline loops: CDR1 SGHNT, CDR2 YYREEE (reference sequence). V lost 3 bases and J lost 0, with 10 bases in between. The CDR3 runs to 14 residues. This CDR3 is CASSYFSRSYEQYF. In DNA form, the CDR3 reads TGTGCCAGCAGCTATTTTTCTCGCTCCTACGAGCAGTACTTC.

For the CDR3, the DNA is TGTGCCAGTAGTATAAAGGGACAGACCACCGGGGAGCTGTTTTTT. Amino acids: CASSIKGQTTGELFF. The V call is TRBV19, the J call TRBJ2-2, with 7 nucleotides matching TRBD1. The V and J ends lost 2 bases and 4 bases, in that order; junction bases with no gene match: 4. This CDR3 region has 15 residues. Germline V CDR1 and CDR2: LNHDA, SQIVND (reference sequence).

The CDR3 nucleotides are TGCGCCAGCAGCCAAGATATCGCGGACTACCCGAACACTGAAGCTTTCTTT. Residues: CASSQDIADYPNTEAFF. The chain employs TRBV4-3 and TRBJ1-1, with no clear D. V was pared by 0 bases and J by 1 base, with 15 bases between. Germline CDR1 and CDR2: LGHNA and YSLEER. CDR3 length: 17 amino acids.

V usage is TRBV10-1 and J usage is TRBJ1-5; D may be TRBD1 (5 bases). This CDR3 contains 14 residues. Trimming stripped 2 bases from V and 1 base from J, with 6 bases between. The germline gives CDR1 WNHNN, CDR2 SYGVQD (reference sequence). CDR3 amino acids: CASSEPGSNQPQHF. As DNA, the CDR3 is TGCGCCAGCAGTGAGCCAGGGAGCAATCAGCCCCAGCATTTT.

V gene TRBV27 combines with J gene TRBJ2-3; 7 bases fit TRBD2. CDR3 length: 17 amino acids. Germline V gives CDR1 MNHEY, CDR2 SMNVEV (reference sequence). Trimming removed 1 base from V and 3 bases from J; junction bases left unmatched: 10. CDR3 loop: CASSLLKDGRKTDTQYF. CDR3 in DNA: TGTGCCAGCAGTTTATTGAAGGACGGGAGGAAAACAGATACGCAGTATTTT.

V gene TRBV11-2 combines with J gene TRBJ1-5; D unclear. The CDR3 runs to 14 residues. V was shortened by 1 base and J by 4 bases, with 8 bases between the two germline ends. CDR1 is SGHAT and CDR2 is FQNNGV in the germline V gene. In DNA form, the CDR3 reads TGTGCCAGCAGCTTAGGCGGGTGGAATCAGCCCCAGCATTTT. It codes for CASSLGGWNQPQHF.

V gene TRBV18 combines with J gene TRBJ1-1; D gene uncertain. The CDR3 is 13 amino acids. Trimming left V 6 bases short and J 1 base short, with 9 bases between. Germline CDR1 is KGHSH and CDR2 is LQKENI. This CDR3 reads CASSPSGNTEAFF. The CDR3 nucleotides read TGTGCCAGCTCCCCATCAGGGAACACTGAAGCTTTCTTT.

Turning to this clone: Sequence at one end of the junction differs from germline and may be a read error. The V call is TRBV6-6, the J call TRBJ2-5, with 8 nucleotides matching TRBD1. CDR1 is MNHNY, CDR2 SVGAGI, per germline (reference sequence). The CDR3 totals 11 residues. CDR3 in amino acids: CASSYGQGEDF. CDR3 bases: TGTGCCAGCAGTTACGGACAGGGTGAGGACTTC.

The chain uses TRBV7-9 and TRBJ1-2; TRBD1 agrees at 7 bases. CDR1 SEHNR and CDR2 FQNEAQ come from the germline V gene (reference sequence). After removal of 5 bases from V and 5 bases from J, the junction contained 11 bases not matched to a gene. This CDR3 is built from 15 residues. The CDR3 here is CASSPKGQALYGYTF. Here the CDR3 DNA reads TGTGCCAGCAGCCCTAAAGGACAGGCCCTTTATGGCTACACCTTC.

This chain uses TRBV11-2 with TRBJ2-3, with D possibly matching TRBD2 (5 bases). CDR1 and CDR2 from the germline V gene are SGHAT and FQNNGV. Trimming took 5 bases from V and 5 from J, leaving 14 bases between them. The CDR3 loop spans 14 amino acids. CDR3 sequence (DNA): TGTGCCAGCAGCCGGGATCAGGAGGTAGATACGCAGTATTTT. Protein product: CASSRDQEVDTQYF.

The V call is TRBV7-6, the J call TRBJ2-3; TRBD2 matches 13 bases. V dropped 6 bases and J dropped 3; count of bases not matched to a gene: 3. This CDR3 has 15 residues. Per the germline V gene, CDR1 is SGHVS and CDR2 is FNYEAQ. The CDR3 region is CASRWTSGGTDTQYF. CDR3 nucleotide sequence: TGTGCCAGCAGGTGGACTAGCGGGGGTACAGATACGCAGTATTTT.

The chain recombines TRBV11-2 with TRBJ1-3; D uncertain. Trimming shortened V by 3 bases and J by 4 bases, and 7 bases separated the two germline ends. CDR1 SGHAT and CDR2 FQNNGV come from the germline V gene. The CDR3 runs to 13 residues. This CDR3 is CASSFFLGNTIYF. The CDR3 bases are TGTGCCAGCAGCTTTTTTCTAGGAAACACCATATATTTT.

The chain joins TRBV19 to TRBJ1-1; D uncertain. The CDR3 sequence is 14 residues long. The germline V gene has CDR1 LNHDA and CDR2 SQIVND (reference sequence). Trimming took 2 bases from V and 2 from J, leaving 9 bases between them. Written as DNA, the CDR3 is TGTGCCAGTAGTATACTCGCCACAAACACTGAAGCTTTCTTT. Translated, it gives CASSILATNTEAFF.

This rearrangement joins TRBV6-5 to TRBJ1-1; D gene uncertain. There are 14 residues in the CDR3. Germline CDR1 and CDR2: MNHEY and SVGAGI. Trimming took off 3 bases at V and 4 bases at J, with 12 bases between the two ends. The CDR3 loop reads CASSYDGMGTEAFF. DNA for the CDR3: TGTGCCAGCAGTTATGACGGGATGGGCACTGAAGCTTTCTTT.

The V call is TRBV2, the J call TRBJ1-5, with D possibly matching TRBD1 (5 bases). Trimming took off 6 bases at V and 4 bases at J, with 10 bases between the two ends. The CDR3 length is 13 residues. The germline gives CDR1 SNHLY, CDR2 FYNNEI. This CDR3 is CASRKEGNQPQHF. CDR3 sequence (DNA): TGTGCCAGCAGGAAGGAGGGGAATCAGCCCCAGCATTTT.

This clone has a single count. The CDR3 nucleotides are TGTGCCAGCAGCGCTACTAGCGGGAGAGGAAATGAGCAGTTCTTC. Translated, it gives CASSATSGRGNEQFF. This chain connects TRBV9 to TRBJ2-1; 11 nucleotides align to TRBD2. The CDR3 runs 15 residues. Germline V gene lookup returns CDR1 SGDLS and CDR2 YYNGEE. J gave up 7 bases and V 3 bases, and 6 bases lay outside the gene matches.

This clone was picked up a small number of times. The chain uses TRBV30 and TRBJ2-5; 9 nucleotides line up with TRBD2. J gave up 4 bases and V 0 bases, and 0 bases lay outside the gene matches. The CDR3 sequence is 13 residues long. Looked up from germline, CDR1 is GTSNPN and CDR2 is SVGIG (reference sequence). The CDR3, as DNA: TGTGCCTGGAGTGTTAGCGGGAGAGAGACCCAGTACTTC. This codes for CAWSVSGRETQYF.

The chain links TRBV5-1 to TRBJ2-1, with D tentatively TRBD1 (5 bases). The CDR3 runs 14 residues. The ends were cut back, 2 bases at V and 6 bases at J, with 12 bases in the middle. Germline V gene sequence: CDR1 SGHRS, CDR2 YFSETQ. CDR3 amino acids: CASSFQGLGNEQFF. DNA of the CDR3: TGCGCCAGCAGCTTTCAGGGTCTTGGCAATGAGCAGTTCTTC.

This chain connects TRBV5-8 to TRBJ1-3; D is possibly TRBD1 (6 bases). V shed 4 bases and J shed 4 bases, with 18 bases lying between them. Germline V gene lookup returns CDR1 SGHTS and CDR2 YDEGEE. CDR3 size: 16 residues. CDR3 sequence: CASSPKLNRAGNTIYF. The CDR3 bases are TGTGCCAGCAGCCCCAAACTGAACAGGGCCGGAAACACCATATATTTT.

With respect to this clone: Other nucleotide sequences in the sample specify the same CDR3. This sequence joins TRBV6-1 and TRBJ2-7; D not resolved. Trimming cost V 6 bases and J 2 bases, with 17 bases left between them. The CDR3 is made up of 15 amino acids. Per germline, CDR1 MNHNS and CDR2 SASEGT. CDR3 coding DNA: TGTGCCAGCAGCGAATTTCCAAGAGAGGCCTACGAGCAGTACTTC. Translation gives CASSEFPREAYEQYF.

CDR3 sequence (DNA): TGTGCCAGTAGTCCCAGGGAAAATCAGCCCCAGCATTTT. Translating it yields CASSPRENQPQHF. The chain uses TRBV19 and TRBJ1-5; D might be TRBD1 (5 bases). CDR3 length: 13 residues. Looked up from germline, CDR1 is LNHDA and CDR2 is SQIVND (reference sequence). The germline V and J ends were trimmed by 5 bases and 4 bases, with 9 bases remaining between them.

This clone was counted a few times. The chain carries TRBV7-2 and TRBJ1-1; D is perhaps TRBD1 (5 bases). The ends were cut back, 5 bases at V and 4 bases at J, with 17 bases in the middle. The V gene's germline CDR1 is SGHTA and CDR2 FQGNSA. The CDR3 is made up of 15 amino acids. The CDR3 nucleotides are TGTGCCAGCAGCCCATGGGGGGGGACGACCACTGAAGCTTTCTTT. This gives the protein CASSPWGGTTTEAFF.

The chain has TRBV10-1 and TRBJ2-2; 9 bases line up with TRBD2. The CDR3 spans 17 residues. V was clipped by 1 base and J by 2 bases; unmatched bases: 5. In germline, CDR1 is WNHNN, CDR2 SYGVQD (reference sequence). The CDR3 DNA is TGCGCCAGCAGTGAGTTGGGTAGCGGGAGCAACACCGGGGAGCTGTTTTTT. The encoded protein is CASSELGSGSNTGELFF.

The chain recombines TRBV7-9 with TRBJ2-7; 7 bases align to TRBD2. The CDR3 has 16 amino acids. V was pared by 8 bases and J by 6 bases, with 19 bases of the junction left unmatched. Germline CDR1 and CDR2: SEHNR and FQNEAQ (reference sequence). CDR3: CASASSGWFGRVEQYF. The CDR3 DNA reads TGTGCCAGCGCGTCTAGCGGTTGGTTCGGCCGGGTCGAGCAGTACTTC.